This T cell receptor (beta chain) was recorded in a study of blood T cells in healthy people across ages. Study conclusions and caveats: Fewer expanded clones and more diversity marked long-lived versus aged donors. Observed TCR beta diversity showed a strong correlation with the percentage of naive T cells as measured by flow cytometry. It was held that diversity estimates obtained from one million T cells represented underestimates.

There are many counts of this clonotype. Its matching antigen is unknown. V gave up 5 bases and J gave up 8 bases, with 15 bases separating them. The CDR3 length is 13 residues. Researchers isolated at least 7 million PBMCs per sample. Through a sample-barcoded 5' primer and a J-beta primer mix, a second PCR was run for about 6 to 11 cycles. Each CDR3 protein is one row after TCRdb ran MiXCR on the 5' RACE reads. In the table there are 850,000 or so distinct CDR3 sequences, around 30% of which are singletons. The receptor's source is a woman older than 75 in good health. The chain has TRBV12-3 or TRBV12-4 and TRBJ1-2; tentatively, D is TRBD1 (6 bases). Sequenced: blood. CDR3 in DNA: TGTGCCAGCAGTCCAAGGGGGGGTGGAGGCTACACCTTC. The encoded protein is CASSPRGGGGYTF.